The T cell receptor beta chain under discussion was sequenced for a study of tumor-infiltrating lymphocytes in primary liver carcinoma. The study's findings and limits: Whereas tumor region pairs overlapped more, tumor-adjacent and tumor-blood pairs overlapped less. Against blood, tumors held a significantly higher top-250-clone fraction (p = 0.039).

CDR3 length: 14 residues. CDR1 KGHSH and CDR2 LQKENI come from the germline V gene. Co-extraction of RNA and DNA was performed on roughly 17-32 mg of unsorted bulk tissue. Surgical resection served as treatment for the primary liver carcinoma of these patients. About this clonotype: Its antigen is not identified. Germline is not matched at one junction end, which may reflect a read error.

Using a constant-region primer together with ProtoScript II reverse transcriptase, TCR beta cDNA was made from approximately 500 ng of total RNA. Each TCR beta library was derived from three nested multiplex PCR rounds that employed slightly modified ARM-PCR. The first two PCR rounds used TRBV1-TRBV30 forward primers with a C-beta reverse primer, about 10 cycles each. Each CDR3 protein gets one entry after TCRdb re-called the multiplex PCR reads with MiXCR. In the table there are fewer than 85,000 distinct CDR3 sequences, 69% of which are singletons. The sequenced sample consisted of tumor-adjacent normal liver tissue. The chain employs TRBV18 and TRBJ1-2, with D tentatively TRBD1 (5 bases). This clonotype originated in a man aged 35 to 55 with primary liver carcinoma and hepatitis B virus infection. The CDR3 sequence is CASSRREGVYGAAF. CDR3 bases: TGTGCCAGCTCTCGACGAGAAGGGGTCTATGGGGCGGCCTTC.